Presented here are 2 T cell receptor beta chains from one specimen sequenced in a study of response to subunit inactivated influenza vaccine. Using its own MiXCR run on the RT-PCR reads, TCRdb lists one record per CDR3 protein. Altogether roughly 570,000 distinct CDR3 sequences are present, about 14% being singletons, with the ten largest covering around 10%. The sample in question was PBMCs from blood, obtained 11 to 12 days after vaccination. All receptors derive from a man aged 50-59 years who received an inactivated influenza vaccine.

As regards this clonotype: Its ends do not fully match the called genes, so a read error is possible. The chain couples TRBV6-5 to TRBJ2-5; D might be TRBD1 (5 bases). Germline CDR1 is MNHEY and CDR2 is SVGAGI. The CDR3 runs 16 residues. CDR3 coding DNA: TGTGCCGGCAGTTACCAACCCCCAGGGTTTGAAGAGACCCAGTACTTC. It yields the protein CAGSYQPPGFEETQYF.

The CDR3, as DNA: TGCGCCAGCAGTCTGGGACTCCTAGCGGGGCCCATAGGGGACGAGCAGTACTTC. It encodes CASSLGLLAGPIGDEQYF. The chain recombines TRBV5-1 with TRBJ2-7; 9 nucleotides agree with TRBD2. This CDR3 has 18 amino acids. The germline CDR1 and CDR2 sequences are SGHRS and YFSETQ. The trim removed 5 bases at V and 5 bases at J, leaving 20 bases unmatched.